One and the same sample provided the 28 T cell receptor beta chains below, sequenced in a study of cytomegalovirus exposure and HLA in healthy donors. With 60 Vbeta and 13 Jbeta primers, the PCR was carried out. Data came from immunoSEQ multiplex PCR; TCRdb stores just in-frame clones and leaves some out. In the table there are fewer than 100,000 clones, 78% of which are singletons. The sequenced sample was PBMCs. Receptors originate from a woman in her fifties or sixties in good health and CMV-seronegative.

CDR3 amino acids: CASSARQGAGQPQHF. The CDR3 coding sequence is TGTGCCAGCAGTGCACGACAGGGGGCTGGTCAGCCCCAGCATTTT. This chain connects TRBV6-1 to TRBJ1-5; 10 bases are shared with TRBD1. The length of the CDR3 is 15 residues. Germline V gene lookup returns CDR1 MNHNS and CDR2 SASEGT. J gave up 6 bases and V 4 bases, and 6 bases lay outside the gene matches.

This clone was found a few times. This chain uses TRBV7-9 with TRBJ2-7; a weak D match, TRBD2 (6 bases). The CDR3 extends over 14 amino acids. Germline lookup yields CDR1 SEHNR and CDR2 FQNEAQ (reference sequence). Trimming shortened V by 3 bases and J by 2 bases, and 11 bases separated the two germline ends. DNA of the CDR3: TGTGCCAGCAGCTTCACGGGGGAAGCCTACGAGCAGTACTTC. Residues: CASSFTGEAYEQYF.

This clone turned up a few times. DNA for the CDR3: TGCGCCAGCAGCCAAAGGGGGGGTAGCGGCTACACCTTC. Its protein product is CASSQRGGSGYTF. The chain carries TRBV4-3 and TRBJ1-2, with D possibly TRBD1 on 6 matching bases. This CDR3 is built from 13 residues. The ends were cut back, 2 bases at V and 8 bases at J, with 12 bases in the middle. The germline V gene encodes CDR1 LGHNA and CDR2 YSLEER.

The chain joins TRBV2 to TRBJ1-2; possible D gene TRBD1, 6 bases. Germline V gene data show CDR1 as SNHLY and CDR2 as FYNNEI. The V end was cut by 6 bases, the J end by 4 bases, with 9 bases between. This CDR3 has 12 residues. CDR3 sequence: CASREDSYGYTF. The CDR3 coding sequence is TGTGCCAGCAGGGAGGACAGCTATGGCTACACCTTC.

The chain uses TRBV5-6 and TRBJ2-2, with D possibly matching TRBD1 (6 bases). V was trimmed by 3 bases and J by 2 bases, leaving 11 bases between them. The germline gives CDR1 SGHDT, CDR2 YYEEEE. CDR3 length: 15 amino acids. For the CDR3, the DNA is TGTGCCAGCAGCTGGCCGGGACACAACACCGGGGAGCTGTTTTTT. As protein: CASSWPGHNTGELFF.

The V gene is TRBV11-3, the J gene TRBJ2-1; TRBD2 might be the D (6 bases). The V gene's germline CDR1 is SGHNT and CDR2 YENEEA. CDR3 size: 14 residues. Between the trimmed V and J ends, which lost 3 bases and 5 bases, there was a span of 11 bases. The CDR3 protein is CASSFTGVHNEQFF. CDR3 coding DNA: TGTGCCAGCAGCTTTACGGGAGTCCACAATGAGCAGTTCTTC.

The J gene is TRBJ2-5, the V gene TRBV6-6, with 14 bases lining up with TRBD2. Germline CDR1 MNHNY, CDR2 SVGAGI (reference sequence). The CDR3 is 16 residues long. J gave up 5 bases and V 5 bases, and 7 bases lay outside the gene matches. The CDR3 spells CASSRLAGGHRETQYF. The CDR3 DNA reads as TGTGCCAGCAGTCGACTAGCGGGGGGGCATAGGGAGACCCAGTACTTC.

The CDR3 DNA follows: TGTGCCACCAGCCCTTGGCAGGGGGTAGCTTTCTTT. This gives the protein CATSPWQGVAFF. The chain has TRBV15 and TRBJ1-1; 7 bases agree with TRBD1. The CDR3 consists of 12 residues. After removal of 5 bases from V and 10 bases from J, the junction contained 7 bases not matched to a gene. Per germline, CDR1 LNHNV and CDR2 YYDKDF (reference sequence).

This chain joins TRBV27 and TRBJ2-1, with D maybe TRBD2 (5 bases). The CDR3 sequence is 12 residues long. The germline CDR1 and CDR2 sequences are MNHEY and SMNVEV (reference sequence). V gave up 10 bases and J gave up 4 bases, with 11 bases separating them. CDR3 bases: TGTGCCAACCGACGGGGATACAATGAGCAGTTCTTC. This gives the protein CANRRGYNEQFF.

This chain connects TRBV2 to TRBJ2-1; the match to TRBD1 covers 8 bases. This CDR3 contains 14 residues. With V trimmed by 4 bases and J by 10 bases, 9 bases remained unmatched. CDR1 and CDR2 (germline): SNHLY, FYNNEI. CDR3 in DNA: TGTGCCAGCAGTGTCCGGACAGGGCGACGGGAGCAGTTCTTC. Translation gives CASSVRTGRREQFF.

This chain connects TRBV7-8 to TRBJ2-7, with a possible D match to TRBD1 (5 bases). The germline gives CDR1 SGHVS, CDR2 FQNEAQ. There are 14 residues in the CDR3. V was pared by 2 bases and J by 5 bases, with 13 bases between. In DNA form, the CDR3 reads TGTGCCAGCAGCTTACAGCGACAGTCCCACGAGCAGTACTTC. It is translated as CASSLQRQSHEQYF.

The chain combines TRBV18 with TRBJ2-1, with D possibly being TRBD1 (5 bases). V dropped 3 bases and J dropped 5 bases, with 14 bases sitting between them. This CDR3 contains 15 residues. Germline CDR1 and CDR2: KGHSH and LQKENI. CDR3 DNA: TGTGCCAGCTCACCGCCGGACACCTACGACAATGAGCAGTTCTTC. The encoded protein is CASSPPDTYDNEQFF.

Remarks on this clone: At one boundary the junction diverges from the germline segment, which might be a read error. J is TRBJ1-1 and V is TRBV6-1; a weak D match, TRBD1 (6 bases). The CDR3 is made up of 11 amino acids. The germline V gene has CDR1 MNHNS and CDR2 SASEGT. The CDR3 protein is CASSEYNQGLF. In nucleotides, the CDR3 is TGTGCCAGCAGTGAATACAATCAGGGGCTCTTT.

The rearrangement uses TRBV28 and TRBJ2-7, with D perhaps TRBD1 (5 bases). The CDR3 is 14 amino acids. The V end lost 6 bases, the J end lost 6 bases, and 18 bases lay between the germline ends. Germline CDR1 is MDHEN and CDR2 is SYDVKM. DNA for the CDR3: TGTGCCAGCAGCCCCTTGGGCAGGGCTACCGAGCAGTACTTC. Its protein product is CASSPLGRATEQYF.

The chain uses TRBV14 and TRBJ2-2, with TRBD2 as a possible D gene (6 bases). Trimming took off 2 bases at V and 6 bases at J, with 19 bases between the two ends. Germline V CDR1 and CDR2: SGHDN, FVKESK. The CDR3 has 17 amino acids. The CDR3 here is CASSQQLGGISPGELFF. CDR3 bases: TGTGCCAGCAGCCAACAACTGGGCGGGATCTCCCCCGGGGAGCTGTTTTTT.

The rearrangement uses TRBV12-5 and TRBJ2-1; D gene unclear. The CDR3 covers 16 residues. Germline V gene lookup returns CDR1 LGHNT and CDR2 FRNRAP. The V and J ends lost 5 bases and 5 bases respectively, with 19 bases between them. CDR3 in amino acids: CASGREAHAADNEQFF. CDR3 coding DNA: TGTGCTAGTGGTAGAGAGGCCCACGCAGCCGACAATGAGCAGTTCTTC. Supplemented by reference TRBV12-5 and TRBJ2-1, the full variable domain reads DARVTQTPRHKVTEMGQEVTMRCQPILGHNTVFWYRQTMMQGLELLAYFRNRAPLDDSGMPKDRFSAEMPDATLATLKIQPSEPRDSAVYFCASGREAHAADNEQFFGPGTRLTVL.

The chain joins TRBV6-5 to TRBJ1-1; D possibly corresponds to TRBD1 (6 bases). The germline gives CDR1 MNHEY, CDR2 SVGAGI. V lost 5 bases and J lost 1, with 11 bases in between. The CDR3 spans 14 residues. The CDR3 DNA is TGTGCCAGCAGTGACTGGACAGCGAACACTGAAGCTTTCTTT. Translating gives CASSDWTANTEAFF.

V usage is TRBV6-1 and J usage is TRBJ2-5; the D is unclear. From germline, CDR1 is MNHNS and CDR2 SASEGT. The CDR3 totals 13 residues. V was clipped by 4 bases and J by 7 bases, with 13 bases between them. CDR3 DNA sequence: TGTGCCAGCAGTGGTCTCCAAACGGGGACCCAGTACTTC. Amino acids: CASSGLQTGTQYF.

A remark on this clone: The germline gene is not matched at one end of the junction; a read error may be the cause. The rearrangement joins TRBV9 to TRBJ1-1, with 10 nucleotides matching TRBD1. Germline loops: CDR1 SGDLS, CDR2 YYNGEE. The CDR3 has 14 residues. The CDR3 here is CASSTRQGATEAFF. The CDR3 region has the DNA TGTGCCAGCAGCACCCGACAGGGGGCTACTGAAGCCTTCTTT. Together with reference TRBV9 and TRBJ1-1, the CDR3 gives the full variable domain: DSGVTQTPKHLITATGQRVTLRCSPRSGDLSVYWYQQSLDQGLQFLIQYYNGEERAKGNILERFSAQQFPDLHSELNLSSLELGDSALYFCASSTRQGATEAFFGQGTRLTVV.

The chain is built from TRBV7-2 and TRBJ2-7; TRBD2 matches at 7 bases. The CDR3 runs 13 residues. Germline CDR1 reads SGHTA; CDR2 reads FQGNSA. J was trimmed by 6 bases and V by 1 base; bases with no gene match: 3. The CDR3 DNA follows: TGTGCCAGCAGCTTAGGGGAGCGGGGCGAGCAGTACTTC. Its translation is CASSLGERGEQYF.

This clone came up a few times. The chain employs TRBV19 and TRBJ2-5; a possible D gene is TRBD1 (5 bases). CDR1 and CDR2 (germline): LNHDA, SQIVND (reference sequence). CDR3 length: 14 amino acids. The ends were cut back, 4 bases at V and 0 bases at J, with 9 bases in the middle. The CDR3, as DNA: TGTGCCAGTAGTACCCGACAGTACCAAGAGACCCAGTACTTC. This gives the protein CASSTRQYQETQYF.

The gene calls are TRBV30 and TRBJ2-7, with D perhaps matching TRBD1 (6 bases). Trimming stripped 2 bases from V and 7 bases from J, with 9 bases between. Germline lookup yields CDR1 GTSNPN and CDR2 SVGIG (reference sequence). This CDR3 spans 11 amino acids. CDR3 region: CAWSTGHEQYF. The DNA for the CDR3 is TGTGCCTGGAGTACAGGGCATGAGCAGTACTTC.

The rearrangement uses TRBV27 and TRBJ1-1; the D is unclear. The germline V and J ends were trimmed by 7 bases and 5 bases, with 14 bases remaining between them. The CDR3 totals 13 residues. Germline V CDR1 and CDR2: MNHEY, SMNVEV (reference sequence). CDR3 sequence: CASTPRRGTEAFF. The CDR3 bases are TGTGCCAGCACCCCCCGTCGGGGAACTGAAGCTTTCTTT.

This chain connects TRBV7-9 to TRBJ2-3; the D gene is possibly TRBD1 (5 bases). The CDR3 runs 15 residues. From germline, CDR1 is SEHNR and CDR2 FQNEAQ (reference sequence). Trimming cost V 5 bases and J 0 bases, with 12 bases left between them. In DNA, the CDR3 is TGTGCCAGCAGCCCTGGACAACGAAGCACAGATACGCAGTATTTT. This encodes CASSPGQRSTDTQYF.

This clone was detected only once. The chain combines TRBV10-3 with TRBJ2-5, with TRBD2 matching over 16 bases. J lost 5 bases, V lost 5 bases, and 8 bases had no gene match. CDR1 ENHRY and CDR2 SYGVKD come from the germline V gene. This CDR3 is built from 17 residues. The CDR3 DNA reads as TGTGCCATCAGTCCAGGGACTAGCGGGGGGGCCTCGGAGACCCAGTACTTC. Its translation: CAISPGTSGGASETQYF.

The rearrangement uses TRBV6-5 and TRBJ2-7, with D perhaps TRBD1 (5 bases). The V gene lost 4 bases and the J gene lost 3 bases, with 10 bases spanning the gap. CDR3 length equals 13 residues. Germline loops: CDR1 MNHEY, CDR2 SVGAGI. The CDR3 DNA reads as TGTGCCAGCAGTTTCAGGGATAACTACGAGCAGTACTTC. This codes for CASSFRDNYEQYF.

The V and J genes are TRBV9 and TRBJ1-1, with no clear D. CDR3 length equals 13 residues. V lost 3 bases and J 1 base, leaving 7 bases between the germline ends. Per the germline V gene, CDR1 is SGDLS and CDR2 is YYNGEE. The CDR3 here is CASSAPGNTEAFF. In nucleotides, the CDR3 is TGTGCCAGCAGCGCCCCAGGGAACACTGAAGCTTTCTTT.

The V call is TRBV7-6, the J call TRBJ2-5; unclear D gene. Germline V gives CDR1 SGHVS, CDR2 FNYEAQ. Between the trimmed V and J ends, which lost 4 bases and 0 bases, there was a span of 6 bases. The CDR3 spans 13 residues. The CDR3 protein is CASSSRYQETQYF. The CDR3 region has the DNA TGTGCCAGCAGCTCGCGGTACCAAGAGACCCAGTACTTC.